This T cell receptor beta chain is drawn from a study of OX40 agonist ivuxolimab in advanced cancers. For this clone: Its target is not known.

Any history of autoimmune disease or systemic immunosuppression disqualified patients. Germline CDR1 is SGHRS and CDR2 is YFSETQ. Germline trimming cut 4 bases from V and 3 bases from J; bases unmatched to any gene: 4. CDR3 length: 14 amino acids. Overall study results and limits: Still undetermined is the antigen specificity of the expanded peripheral T cells.

Assay used: immunoSEQ multiplex PCR; TCRdb lists only in-frame clones, some missing. The sample records over 65,000 clones, 85% being singletons. This sequence originates from an adult with an advanced solid tumor such as melanoma, head and neck, liver or kidney cancer. Here the sequenced sample was CD4+ or CD8+ T cells sorted from blood, taken in a trial of the OX40 agonist ivuxolimab. The chain links TRBV5-1 to TRBJ2-3; 8 nucleotides match TRBD1. Here the CDR3 reads CASSARQGTDTQYF. CDR3 bases: TGCGCCAGCAGCGCGAGACAGGGGACAGATACGCAGTATTTT.